Presented here are 3 T cell receptor beta chains from one specimen sequenced in a study of T cells in Graves' hyperthyroidism and ophthalmopathy. What was amplified from RNA transcripts were TCR beta CDR3 regions. The TCR CDR3 first-round RT-PCR relied on the HTBI primer set. MiXCR, run by TCRdb on the multiplex PCR reads, gives a single entry per CDR3 protein. The sample lists roughly 420,000 distinct CDR3 sequences; 15% to 19% were seen once. The sequenced sample was blood. These receptors were taken from a woman younger than 30 with Graves' hyperthyroidism.

This clonotype was recorded a few times. The chain joins TRBV10-3 to TRBJ2-1; 11 nucleotides align to TRBD2. This CDR3 is built from 16 residues. Looked up from germline, CDR1 is ENHRY and CDR2 is SYGVKD. With V trimmed by 6 bases and J by 2 bases, 6 bases remained unmatched. CDR3 protein: CAIRAVSGGAYNEQFF. The CDR3 DNA is TGTGCCATCAGGGCGGTTAGCGGGGGGGCCTACAATGAGCAGTTCTTC.

On this clonotype itself: No conserved phenylalanine or tryptophan ends this CDR3, so it is likely a read error. The chain is built from TRBV6-1 and TRBJ2-2; D might be TRBD2 (5 bases). The CDR3 has 13 amino acids. Germline V gives CDR1 MNHNS, CDR2 SASEGT. V lost 6 bases, J lost 5 bases, and 10 bases lay in between. CDR3 bases: TGTGCCAGCAGAGGAGGAGGAACCGGGGAGCTGTTTCTT. It encodes CASRGGGTGELFL.

This clonotype was counted many times. The CDR3 loop is CASSTQRDEKLFF. In nucleotides, the CDR3 is TGCGCCAGCAGTACCCAGAGGGATGAAAAACTGTTTTTT. V is TRBV5-1 and J is TRBJ1-4; no clear D gene. Per the germline V gene, CDR1 is SGHRS and CDR2 is YFSETQ. The CDR3 runs to 13 residues. Trimming removed 5 bases from V and 6 bases from J, with 11 bases in between.